This T cell receptor beta chain was recorded in a study of regulatory T cells in long-lasting Graves disease. The CDR3 runs to 17 residues. Germline lookup yields CDR1 MDHEN and CDR2 SYDVKM. With V trimmed by 5 bases and J by 6 bases, 14 bases remained unmatched. A word on this clonotype: The antigen is undetermined.

Regarding time point: persistent/refractory GD, antithyroid drugs over 5 years with positive TRAb. The TCR library was prepared using RNA isolated from PBMCs. Study-wide results and caveats: Persistent disease samples used TRBV28, TRBJ1-2 and TRBJ2-5 preferentially.

Relying on iRepertoire HTBI primers and Arm-PCR of CDR3 regions, the team built TCR beta libraries. MiXCR, applied by TCRdb to the multiplex PCR reads, yields one record per CDR3 protein. The sample carries under 500,000 distinct CDR3 sequences, under 25% recorded once. This TCR came from a female donor with Graves disease. The genes are TRBV28 and TRBJ2-1; 9 bases line up with TRBD1. The sample here was peripheral blood mononuclear cells (PBMCs), taken when the disease was refractory, from a patient treated with antithyroid drugs. The chain's CDR3 is CASSPPLDRGIGNEQFF. CDR3 DNA sequence: TGTGCCAGCAGTCCCCCGCTCGACAGGGGGATAGGCAATGAGCAGTTCTTC.